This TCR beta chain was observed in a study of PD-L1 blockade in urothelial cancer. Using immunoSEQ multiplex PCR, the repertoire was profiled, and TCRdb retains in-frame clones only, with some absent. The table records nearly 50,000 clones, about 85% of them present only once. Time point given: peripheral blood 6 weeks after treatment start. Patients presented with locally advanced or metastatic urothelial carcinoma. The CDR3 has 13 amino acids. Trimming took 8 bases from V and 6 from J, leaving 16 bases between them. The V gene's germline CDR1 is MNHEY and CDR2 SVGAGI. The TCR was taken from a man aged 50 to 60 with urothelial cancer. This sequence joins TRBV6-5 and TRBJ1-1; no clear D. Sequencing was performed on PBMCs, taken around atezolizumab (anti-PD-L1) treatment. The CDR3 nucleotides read TGTGCCAGCCATACCCCACGGGAAGCTGAAGCTTTCTTT. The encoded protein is CASHTPREAEAFF.